Shown below are 4 T cell receptor beta chains from a single sample sequenced in a study of blood T cells in healthy people across ages. Primed by a sample-barcoded 5' primer and a J-beta primer mix, a second PCR proceeded for 7 to 11 cycles. TCRdb fed the 5' RACE reads into MiXCR, producing one record per CDR3 protein. The sample includes around 670,000 distinct CDR3 sequences, approximately 30% of them seen just once. The sequencing sample was made of blood. The source is a woman over 75 in good health.

The chain combines TRBV6-1 with TRBJ2-2, with 10 positions matching TRBD2. The CDR3 runs to 21 residues. The V gene's germline CDR1 is MNHNS and CDR2 SASEGT. V shed 5 bases, J shed 3 bases, and the junction held 21 bases outside the gene matches. CDR3 coding DNA: TGTGCCAGCAGTAGTCGGGGGTCTAGCGGGGGCCTACCTACTTACACCGGGGAGCTGTTTTTT. It codes for CASSSRGSSGGLPTYTGELFF.

This clonotype was counted between two and nine times. The V and J genes are TRBV5-5 and TRBJ1-4; perhaps TRBD1 as D (5 bases). From germline, CDR1 is SGHKS and CDR2 YYEKEE (reference sequence). Trimming left V 0 bases short and J 8 bases short, with 17 bases between. This CDR3 is built from 16 residues. The CDR3 nucleotides read TGTGCCAGCAGCTTGGCCCTACACCAGGGCGACGAAAAACTGTTTTTT. This gives the protein CASSLALHQGDEKLFF.

This clonotype has a handful of counts. The V and J genes are TRBV27 and TRBJ2-7, with 9 bases lining up with TRBD1. The junction had 5 bases not matched to a gene; V was cut back by 3 bases and J by 2 bases. CDR3 length: 15 amino acids. Per germline, CDR1 MNHEY and CDR2 SMNVEV (reference sequence). CDR3 region: CASSFGRDRAYEQYF. For the CDR3, the DNA is TGTGCCAGCAGTTTCGGTCGGGACAGGGCCTACGAGCAGTACTTC.

This clonotype was recorded a few times. The chain links TRBV21-1 to TRBJ2-1; TRBD1, the D gene given by the table, was not confirmed from the DNA. TRBV21-1 corresponds to a pseudogene. This CDR3 is 15 amino acids long. The CDR3 region is CASSKRFAGDNEQFF. CDR3 DNA: TGTGCCAGCAGCAAAAGATTCGCGGGGGACAATGAGCAGTTCTTC.